This T cell receptor beta chain originates from a study of regulatory T cells in long-lasting Graves disease. Time point here: persistent/refractory GD, antithyroid drugs over 5 years with positive TRAb. Construction of the TCR library relied on RNA isolated from PBMCs. An endocrinology department located in Xi'an, China, was where the patients came from. This clonotype has a count of ten or more. Relative to the germline gene, one junction end is altered; a read error may explain this. Relying on iRepertoire HTBI primers and Arm-PCR of CDR3 regions, the team built TCR beta libraries. TCRdb recomputed calls from the multiplex PCR reads with MiXCR, one row per CDR3 protein. Of about 430,000 distinct CDR3 sequences in the sample, 21% were seen once. The starting material was peripheral blood mononuclear cells (PBMCs), obtained when the disease was refractory, from a patient treated with antithyroid drugs. This sequence was found in a female donor with Graves disease.

CDR3 loop: CASSSTSGSNF. In DNA, the CDR3 is TGTGCCAGCAGCTCGACTAGCGGGAGTAACTTC. The chain carries TRBV11-2 and TRBJ2-7, with 12 bases lining up with TRBD2. The V gene's germline CDR1 is SGHAT and CDR2 FQNNGV. The length of the CDR3 is 11 residues.